This TCR beta chain was documented in a study of T cells after yellow fever vaccination (dated by TCRdb to about 2019). Regarding the study in general: The SMART-Seq v4 Ultra Low Input RNA kit was used to prepare libraries from fractions with low cell numbers. Blood was drawn at multiple timepoints before and after primary and secondary immunization, with bulk PBMC replicates and cell subsets isolated. To follow T-cell clones before and after primary and booster YFV17D yellow fever vaccination, bulk TCR alpha and beta repertoires were sequenced over time. Two healthy male donors made up the cohort, one aged 18 to 30 years and the other aged 30 to 40 years. Summary of the overall study and its limitations: Most clones expanded after primary vaccination were re-detected after the booster (around 96% of CD4 and approximately 88% of CD8), suggesting broad memory maintenance. FACS-sorted repertoires could contain abundant contaminating clonotypes from the bulk population, so computational filtering was required. Compared with the primary T-cell response, the secondary T-cell response was weaker but faster, peaking on day 5 rather than day 15. Because only a couple of donors were included in the study, the extent to which the findings can be generalized is limited. A small share of clonotypes was detected in both CD4 and CD8 compartments, with the overlap likely arising from convergent recombination.

TCR cDNA was made using 5'RACE template switching, a step that added a universal primer site and unique molecular identifiers. cDNA synthesis was primed from both the TCR alpha and TCR beta constant segments. Two PCR steps were used to amplify libraries, with sample barcodes and sequencing adapters being added in the second step. Sequencing of the libraries was done on either Illumina HiSeq 2500 (2x100 bp) or NovaSeq (2x150 bp). As for the authors' bioinformatics: MIGEC was used to demultiplex reads and collapse the reads into UMI consensus sequences, and MiXCR was used for V(D)J alignment. Vaccine-responding clonotypes were defined with edgeR using replicate PBMC samples, requiring FDR below 0.01 and a log2 fold change above 5 up to day 15. Bulk clonotypes were assigned CD4 or CD8 identity according to which sequenced CD4 or CD8 repertoire held them at higher abundance. Clonotypes enriched at least 10-fold in dextramer-positive versus dextramer-negative fractions were classed as NS4B-specific, and CD4-biased clonotypes were left out. Starting from the raw public reads, TCRdb applied fastp trimming at Q25, assembled clones with MiXCR and retained in-frame beta chains. Merged by CDR3 protein, the rows form single entries marked with the most common genes and DNA. The V and J calls follow TCRdb's processing rather than the paper's. For this sample there are about 85,000 distinct CDR3 sequences; roughly 14% appear just once. 20% to 25% of the sample belongs to the ten largest clones.

To note about this clonotype: Base qualities are missing; no much larger clone stands one base away.

CDR1 is given as SGHTA and CDR2 as FQGNSA, both from the germline V gene. V loses 6 bases, J loses 3 bases, and the germline ends lie 18 bases apart. The CDR3 runs 16 residues from the cysteine to the phenylalanine. CDR3 DNA is the only sequence kept; it has 48 bases, read in frame from the first base. What the treatment or condition label conveys for this sample: live attenuated yellow fever vaccine strain. A standard Ficoll-Paque protocol was used to isolate PBMCs from peripheral blood. With anti-CD3 and anti-CD8 staining plus a dextramer loaded with the yellow fever NS4B epitope peptide, the researchers sorted epitope-specific CD8 T cells. TriZol was used to extract RNA from bulk PBMCs, CD4 and CD8 fractions, and dextramer-positive and dextramer-negative fractions.

This TCR came from a young man who received the YFV17D yellow fever vaccine. This sample comprised CD8+ T cells not binding an NS4B(214-222) dextramer, sorted from PBMCs, obtained approximately 22 days after the first yellow fever vaccination. According to the study, the label for this sample's cell subset or site signals: NS4B epitope dextramer-negative CD8 T cells. Recombination joined TRBV7-2 with TRBJ2-1; the D gene is possibly TRBD2, with 6 bases matching. The CDR3 here reads CASSPPSGGGYNEQFF. At the DNA level, the sequence is TGTGCCAGCAGTCCTCCCTCCGGGGGTGGCTACAATGAGCAGTTCTTC.